This paragraph reports one T cell receptor (delta chain). Its matching antigen is unknown. The data stem from a study of Vδ1+ human thymocytes. The template was reverse-transcribed extracted RNA. Pooled V-gene forward primers with one constant-region reverse primer generated the CDR3 amplicons by multiplex PCR. TCRdb reanalyzed the multiplex PCR reads using CATT. The sample has about 55,000 delta-chain clones, roughly 15% seen once; the top ten hold 0.5%. The germline V and J ends were trimmed by 5 bases and 0 bases, with 16 bases remaining between them. This CDR3 is 16 amino acids long. Germline loops: CDR1 TSWWSYY, CDR2 QGS. The study's findings and limits: Thymic TRG and TRD repertoires appeared highly polyclonal. Thymic delta-chain repertoires held roughly 20% Vdelta2 sequences and few Vdelta3, despite high sort purity.

The V call is TRDV1, the J call TRDJ1, with D perhaps matching TRDD3 (5 bases). Input material: Vdelta1+ gamma-delta thymocytes from the thymus. Regarding subset: FACS-sorted CD3+ TCRalphabeta- TCRVdelta1+ TCRVdelta2- thymocytes. This sequence was found in a boy in the first two years of life who had congenital heart surgery. The CDR3 loop is CALGTYATPYTDKLIF. The CDR3 bases are TGTGCTCTTGGGACATACGCGACCCCGTACACCGATAAACTCATCTTT.